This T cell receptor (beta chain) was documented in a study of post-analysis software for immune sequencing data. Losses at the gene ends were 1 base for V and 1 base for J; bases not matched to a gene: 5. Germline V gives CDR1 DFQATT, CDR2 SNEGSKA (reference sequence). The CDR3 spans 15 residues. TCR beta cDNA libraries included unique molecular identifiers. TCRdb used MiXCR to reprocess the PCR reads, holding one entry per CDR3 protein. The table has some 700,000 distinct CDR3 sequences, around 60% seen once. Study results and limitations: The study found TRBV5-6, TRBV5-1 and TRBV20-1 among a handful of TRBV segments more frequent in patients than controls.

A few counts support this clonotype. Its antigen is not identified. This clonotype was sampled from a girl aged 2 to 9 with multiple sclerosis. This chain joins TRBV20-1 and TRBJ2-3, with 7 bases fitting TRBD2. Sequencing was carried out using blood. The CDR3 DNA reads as TGCAGTGCTAGAGGGGTAGCGGGCGGCACAGATACGCAGTATTTT. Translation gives CSARGVAGGTDTQYF.